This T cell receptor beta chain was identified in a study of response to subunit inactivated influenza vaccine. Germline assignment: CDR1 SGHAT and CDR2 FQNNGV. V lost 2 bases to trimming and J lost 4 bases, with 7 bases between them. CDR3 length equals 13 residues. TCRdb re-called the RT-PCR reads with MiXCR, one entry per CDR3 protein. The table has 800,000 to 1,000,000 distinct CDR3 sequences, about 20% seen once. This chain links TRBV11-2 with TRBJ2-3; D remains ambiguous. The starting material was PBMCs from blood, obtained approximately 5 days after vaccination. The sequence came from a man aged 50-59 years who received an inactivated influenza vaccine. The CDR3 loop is CASSLWQSDTQYF. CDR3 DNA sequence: TGTGCCAGCAGCTTATGGCAGTCAGATACGCAGTATTTT. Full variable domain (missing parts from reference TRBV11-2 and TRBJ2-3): EAGVAQSPRYKIIEKRQSVAFWCNPISGHATLYWYQQILGQGPKLLIQFQNNGVVDDSQLPKDRFSAERLKGVDSTLKIQPAKLEDSAVYLCASSLWQSDTQYFGPGTRLTVL.